One and the same sample provided the 20 T cell receptor beta chains below, sequenced in a study of human T cells and chemical hapten exposure. Time point meaning: pre-sensitization, week 0. Treatment meaning: therapeutic diphenylcyclopropenone sensitization with weekly scalp DPC. TCRdb used MiXCR to reprocess the RACE reads, holding one entry per CDR3 protein. The table records around 350,000 distinct CDR3 sequences, approximately 5% of them present only once. Source: whole blood, taken in connection with sensitization to the hapten diphenylcyclopropenone (DPC). All receptors come from a woman aged 18 to 35 with alopecia areata. Some clones in this sample may be carry-over from other donors' samples.

In this sample, this clonotype turned up a few times. The chain links TRBV5-6 to TRBJ2-6; the D gene is possibly TRBD2 (6 bases). The ends were cut back, 5 bases at V and 2 bases at J, with 20 bases in the middle. Germline V gene lookup returns CDR1 SGHDT and CDR2 YYEEEE. This CDR3 is built from 18 residues. This CDR3 reads CASSYGTAGHPGANVLTF. CDR3 nucleotides: TGTGCCAGCAGTTACGGGACTGCGGGCCACCCTGGGGCCAACGTCCTGACTTTC.

This clonotype was observed at least ten times. The chain combines TRBV12-3 or TRBV12-4 with TRBJ1-1; D is perhaps TRBD1 (5 bases). V was cut by 8 bases and J by 4 bases, with 11 bases left in between. The CDR3 covers 12 residues. DNA for the CDR3: TGTGCCAGCCGGCAGGGAGGCACTGAAGCTTTCTTT. Translating gives CASRQGGTEAFF.

This clonotype was picked up many times. The V gene is TRBV11-2, the J gene TRBJ2-3; 13 nucleotides align to TRBD2. Per germline, CDR1 SGHAT and CDR2 FQNNGV. This CDR3 has 17 amino acids. The trim removed 1 base at V and 2 bases at J, leaving 3 bases unmatched. The chain's CDR3 is CASSLGTSGGFTDTQYF. The CDR3 coding sequence is TGTGCCAGCAGCTTAGGGACTAGCGGGGGTTTCACAGATACGCAGTATTTT.

This clonotype was detected ten times or more. The gene calls are TRBV6-5 and TRBJ2-3, with D maybe TRBD2 (6 bases). Germline loops: CDR1 MNHEY, CDR2 SVGAGI. The CDR3 spans 16 residues. With 4 bases removed from V and 0 bases from J, the gap between germline ends came to 14 bases. The CDR3 loop reads CASSSGTGPSTDTQYF. Written as DNA, the CDR3 is TGTGCCAGCAGTTCCGGGACTGGACCTAGCACAGATACGCAGTATTTT.

This clonotype was observed a handful of times. The chain joins TRBV10-3 to TRBJ2-3; 10 bases align to TRBD2. Trimming at V came to 3 bases and at J to 2 bases, leaving 11 bases not matched to a gene. Germline CDR1 is ENHRY and CDR2 is SYGVKD. The CDR3 runs 18 residues. The DNA for the CDR3 is TGTGCCATCAGTGATAGGAGTGGACTAGCGGATAACACAGATACGCAGTATTTT. Protein sequence: CAISDRSGLADNTDTQYF.

CDR3 protein: CASSPRTSLGETQYF. CDR3 bases: TGTGCCAGCAGCCCTCGGACCTCCCTTGGGGAGACCCAGTACTTC. The rearrangement uses TRBV7-2 and TRBJ2-5; D is uncertain. With 5 bases removed from V and 5 bases from J, the gap between germline ends came to 18 bases. This CDR3 comprises 15 residues. Germline-derived CDR1 and CDR2 are SGHTA and FQGNSA. The full variable domain, its missing parts supplied by reference TRBV7-2 and TRBJ2-5, is GAGVSQSPSNKVTEKGKDVELRCDPISGHTALYWYRQSLGQGLEFLIYFQGNSAPDKSGLPSDRFSAERTGGSVSTLTIQRTQQEDSAVYLCASSPRTSLGETQYFGPGTRLLVL.

In this sample, this clonotype turned up a few times. This chain links TRBV29-1 with TRBJ2-3, with a weak D call TRBD2 (7 bases). V lost 8 bases, J lost 3 bases, and 15 bases lay in between. CDR3 size: 13 residues. Germline loops: CDR1 SQVTM, CDR2 ANQGSEA. CDR3 coding DNA: TGCAGCTCCCAAGGGGGAGGGACAGATACGCAGTATTTT. This translates into CSSQGGGTDTQYF.

This clonotype was detected only a few times. The rearrangement uses TRBV20-1 and TRBJ1-1; D uncertain. V lost 1 base and J lost 4, with 13 bases in between. The CDR3 is 14 residues long. The germline gives CDR1 DFQATT, CDR2 SNEGSKA (reference sequence). The CDR3 DNA sequence: TGCAGTGCTAGAGGGCGGGGAACGGGCACTGAAGCTTTCTTT. Amino acid sequence: CSARGRGTGTEAFF.

This clonotype was seen a few times. V and J are TRBV12-3 or TRBV12-4 and TRBJ1-6; tentative D call: TRBD1 (6 bases). This CDR3 is built from 17 residues. The V and J ends lost 4 bases and 9 bases respectively, with 22 bases between them. In DNA form, the CDR3 reads TGTGCCAGCAGTTCCGATCCACAGGGTGGCCCCTTTTCACCCCTCCACTTT. It is translated as CASSSDPQGGPFSPLHF.

The CDR3 bases are TGCAGTGCTCCCCCCGGGGCAGGGGGAACTGAAGCTTTCTTT. Protein sequence: CSAPPGAGGTEAFF. V usage is TRBV20-1 and J usage is TRBJ1-1; 7 nucleotides agree with TRBD1. CDR3 length equals 14 residues. Germline lookup yields CDR1 DFQATT and CDR2 SNEGSKA (reference sequence). V was clipped by 5 bases and J by 5 bases; unmatched bases: 11.

The chain carries TRBV27 and TRBJ2-7, with D perhaps matching TRBD1 (6 bases). This CDR3 contains 14 residues. The germline V gene has CDR1 MNHEY and CDR2 SMNVEV (reference sequence). V lost 5 bases and J 4 bases, leaving 15 bases between the germline ends. CDR3: CASSIRGSPYEQYF. The CDR3, as DNA: TGTGCCAGCAGTATCAGGGGCTCCCCTTACGAGCAGTACTTC.

This clonotype has a count of ten or more. The chain has TRBV7-2 and TRBJ1-2; D is uncertain. CDR1 and CDR2 from the germline V gene are SGHTA and FQGNSA. The CDR3 has 16 residues. V was clipped by 5 bases and J by 3 bases, with 19 bases between them. Here the CDR3 reads CASSPTFLRADYGYTF. The CDR3 DNA reads TGTGCCAGCAGCCCGACCTTCCTTAGAGCCGACTATGGCTACACCTTC.

The chain is built from TRBV20-1 and TRBJ2-7; D may be TRBD1 (6 bases). The CDR3 runs 13 residues. The V end lost 5 bases, the J end lost 2 bases, and 13 bases lay between the germline ends. Looked up from germline, CDR1 is DFQATT and CDR2 is SNEGSKA (reference sequence). The CDR3 DNA reads as TGCAGTGCTCGTGACAGGAGTACCTACGAGCAGTACTTC. It yields the protein CSARDRSTYEQYF.

This clonotype has just a few counts. The chain has TRBV28 and TRBJ1-5; D not resolved. This CDR3 has 13 amino acids. Trimming took 8 bases from V and 2 from J, leaving 10 bases between them. The germline CDR1 and CDR2 sequences are MDHEN and SYDVKM. This CDR3 is CASQNRGNQPQHF. The CDR3 nucleotides are TGTGCCAGCCAGAATCGGGGCAATCAGCCCCAGCATTTT.

CDR3 protein: CASSPLGQGAFYEQYF. The CDR3 coding sequence is TGTGCCAGCAGCCCCCTGGGGCAGGGGGCATTCTACGAGCAGTACTTC. The rearrangement uses TRBV7-9 and TRBJ2-7, with 8 bases matching TRBD1. Germline assignment: CDR1 SEHNR and CDR2 FQNEAQ (reference sequence). The CDR3 spans 16 residues. V shed 5 bases, J shed 3 bases, and the junction held 12 bases outside the gene matches.

The chain uses TRBV20-1 and TRBJ2-3, with TRBD2 identical over 15 bases. The trim removed 1 base at V and 4 bases at J, leaving 3 bases unmatched. Looked up from germline, CDR1 is DFQATT and CDR2 is SNEGSKA (reference sequence). The CDR3 has 16 amino acids. CDR3 in amino acids: CSARAGLAGGPDTQYF. The CDR3 DNA is TGCAGTGCTAGAGCTGGACTAGCGGGGGGGCCAGATACGCAGTATTTT.

This clonotype has at least ten counts. This rearrangement joins TRBV21-1 to TRBJ2-7; the table's D call TRBD1 went unverified against the DNA. TRBV21-1 is classified as a pseudogene. The CDR3 length is 16 residues. The CDR3 coding sequence is TGTGCCAGCAGCAAAGGATTCAGGGGGCACTCCTACGAGCAGTACTTC. Translating it yields CASSKGFRGHSYEQYF.

This clonotype was counted many times. This rearrangement joins TRBV5-1 to TRBJ2-5, with 11 bases matching TRBD2. J was trimmed by 5 bases and V by 3 bases; bases with no gene match: 6. The CDR3 runs 15 residues. Germline V CDR1 and CDR2: SGHRS, YFSETQ. The CDR3 here is CASSYLAGGPETQYF. DNA for the CDR3: TGCGCCAGCAGCTATCTAGCGGGGGGCCCGGAGACCCAGTACTTC.

This chain uses TRBV6-1 with TRBJ1-2, with D hard to call. The CDR3 has 12 amino acids. V gave up 3 bases and J gave up 5 bases, with 7 bases separating them. The germline gives CDR1 MNHNS, CDR2 SASEGT. The CDR3 loop is CASSERIYGYTF. CDR3 in DNA: TGTGCCAGCAGTGAGCGCATTTATGGCTACACCTTC.

This clonotype was recorded many times. The chain uses TRBV27 and TRBJ1-4; D may be TRBD1 (5 bases). CDR1 and CDR2 (germline): MNHEY, SMNVEV (reference sequence). Trimming pared 1 base from V and 2 bases from J, leaving 8 bases between. The CDR3 has 15 residues. The CDR3 reads CASSLLWGTNEKLFF. For the CDR3, the DNA is TGTGCCAGCAGTTTATTATGGGGGACTAATGAAAAACTGTTTTTT.